Shown below are 21 T cell receptor beta chains from a single sample sequenced in a study of T-cell memory formation after mild COVID-19. Each CDR3 protein is one row after TCRdb ran MiXCR on the 5' RACE reads. The sample holds approximately 230,000 distinct CDR3 sequences, roughly 15% seen once. Sequencing used PBMCs or a T cell subset sorted from them (not recorded which). The receptor set was obtained from a man aged 18 to 29 who had mild COVID-19 (a few samples of this study predate the infection). Cell type and time point are not known.

The genes are TRBV7-2 and TRBJ2-3; D call uncertain. The CDR3 runs to 13 residues. Per the germline V gene, CDR1 is SGHTA and CDR2 is FQGNSA. Trimming took off 5 bases at V and 5 bases at J, with 11 bases between the two ends. CDR3 loop: CASSQQSRDTQYF. The CDR3 nucleotides read TGTGCCAGCAGCCAACAGTCAAGAGATACGCAGTATTTT.

This clonotype turned up a few times. The chain links TRBV7-2 to TRBJ2-7, with D unclear. Trimming removed 3 bases at V and 0 bases at J, with 12 bases between. The CDR3 loop spans 15 amino acids. CDR1 is SGHTA, CDR2 FQGNSA, per germline. The CDR3, as DNA: TGTGCCAGCAGCTTGATAGACTGGAGCTCCTACGAGCAGTACTTC. Translated, it gives CASSLIDWSSYEQYF.

The table lists this clonotype with a few counts. The chain couples TRBV9 to TRBJ1-6; a possible D gene is TRBD1 (5 bases). The V and J ends lost 4 bases and 10 bases respectively, with 18 bases between them. Germline V gives CDR1 SGDLS, CDR2 YYNGEE. This CDR3 has 15 residues. The CDR3 nucleotides are TGTGCCAGCAGCCCACGCGGGGGGGGAACATCACCCCTCCACTTT. This encodes CASSPRGGGTSPLHF. Full variable domain (outside the CDR3, taken from reference TRBV9 and TRBJ1-6): DSGVTQTPKHLITATGQRVTLRCSPRSGDLSVYWYQQSLDQGLQFLIQYYNGEERAKGNILERFSAQQFPDLHSELNLSSLELGDSALYFCASSPRGGGTSPLHFGNGTRLTVT.

A few counts support this clonotype. The rearrangement links TRBV6-5 to TRBJ2-5; no definite D call. V was trimmed by 2 bases and J by 2 bases, leaving 9 bases between them. Germline V gives CDR1 MNHEY, CDR2 SVGAGI. There are 14 residues in the CDR3. The CDR3 reads CASSYGPLQETQYF. DNA of the CDR3: TGTGCCAGCAGTTACGGCCCCCTACAAGAGACCCAGTACTTC.

This clonotype was seen a handful of times. The chain uses TRBV7-2 and TRBJ1-1, with TRBD1 matching over 8 bases. Trimming cost V 5 bases and J 6 bases; bases outside gene matches: 5. Germline V CDR1 and CDR2: SGHTA, FQGNSA. This CDR3 has 13 residues. The CDR3 DNA reads as TGTGCCAGCAGCCCGGCAGGGGGCTCTGAAGCTTTCTTT. Translating gives CASSPAGGSEAFF.

This clonotype came up many times. The genes are TRBV12-3 or TRBV12-4 and TRBJ2-6; D is unresolved. Trimming removed 2 bases at V and 4 bases at J, with 3 bases between. The CDR3 contains 13 residues. CDR3 in DNA: TGTGCCAGCAGTTTAAACGGGGCCAACGTCCTGACTTTC. It encodes CASSLNGANVLTF.

The J gene is TRBJ2-3, the V gene TRBV4-2; 10 bases align to TRBD1. With 1 base clipped from V and 3 bases from J, the junction kept 10 bases outside the gene matches. Germline V gives CDR1 LGHNA, CDR2 YNFKEQ. The length of the CDR3 is 18 residues. The CDR3 is CASSQAYGTGAGTDTQYF. CDR3 sequence (DNA): TGTGCCAGCAGCCAAGCGTACGGGACAGGGGCCGGGACAGATACGCAGTATTTT.

This clonotype was picked up a small number of times. The V call is TRBV20-1, the J call TRBJ1-2, with TRBD1 as a possible D gene (6 bases). The CDR3 loop spans 12 amino acids. V lost 6 bases and J 2 bases, leaving 10 bases between the germline ends. From germline, CDR1 is DFQATT and CDR2 SNEGSKA (reference sequence). Here the CDR3 reads CSAPTGNYGYTF. The CDR3 DNA reads TGCAGTGCCCCCACAGGGAACTATGGCTACACCTTC.

The chain links TRBV5-1 to TRBJ2-5; the D gene is possibly TRBD1 (6 bases). The CDR3 contains 15 residues. Germline-derived CDR1 and CDR2 are SGHRS and YFSETQ. V was shortened by 4 bases and J by 2 bases, with 15 bases between the two germline ends. This chain's CDR3 is CASSRDNRVQETQYF. As DNA, the CDR3 is TGCGCCAGCAGCCGAGATAACAGGGTTCAAGAGACCCAGTACTTC.

This clonotype was observed many times. The chain has TRBV20-1 and TRBJ2-3; D perhaps matches TRBD2 (5 bases). The V gene's germline CDR1 is DFQATT and CDR2 SNEGSKA (reference sequence). The CDR3 totals 13 residues. V shed 0 bases and J shed 3 bases, with 7 bases lying between them. CDR3 DNA sequence: TGCAGTGCTAGAGAATCGGGAACAGATACGCAGTATTTT. It yields the protein CSARESGTDTQYF.

Notes on this clonotype: This sequence may be a read error, since a much larger clone differs from it by one base. This chain links TRBV5-1 with TRBJ2-7; TRBD1 is a possible D gene (6 bases). Germline V gene sequence: CDR1 SGHRS, CDR2 YFSETQ. Trimming shortened V by 5 bases and J by 4 bases, and 19 bases separated the two germline ends. This CDR3 has 15 amino acids. The CDR3 sequence: CASRPGTGHGYEQYF. CDR3 DNA: TGCGCCAGCAGACCCGGAACAGGGCACGGATACGAGCAGTACTTC.

This clonotype was detected a few times. The rearrangement links TRBV18 to TRBJ2-1; 10 bases fit TRBD1. There are 17 residues in the CDR3. CDR1 and CDR2 (germline): KGHSH, LQKENI. The V gene end was trimmed by 1 base and the J gene end by 9 bases; junction bases not matched to a gene: 12. CDR3 DNA: TGTGCCAGCTCACCACGGATAGGGACAGGGGATGAGGGTGAGCAGTTCTTC. It specifies CASSPRIGTGDEGEQFF.

The chain employs TRBV18 and TRBJ2-7; D might be TRBD1 or TRBD2, each matching 6 bases. The CDR3 runs to 15 residues. Trimming cost V 2 bases and J 1 base, with 12 bases left between them. Germline assignment: CDR1 KGHSH and CDR2 LQKENI. In DNA, the CDR3 is TGTGCCAGCTCACCAGTCATAGGGGGGTCCTACGAGCAGTACTTC. It translates to CASSPVIGGSYEQYF.

This clonotype was counted only a few times. The V gene is TRBV10-3, the J gene TRBJ2-3; 7 positions agree with TRBD1. After removal of 4 bases from V and 5 bases from J, the junction contained 9 bases not matched to a gene. The germline CDR1 and CDR2 sequences are ENHRY and SYGVKD. The CDR3 sequence is 15 residues long. As DNA, the CDR3 is TGTGCCATCAGTGGGTTGGGGACAGTCGAAGATACGCAGTATTTT. This encodes CAISGLGTVEDTQYF.

This clonotype was counted between two and nine times. This sequence joins TRBV20-1 and TRBJ1-2, with D maybe TRBD1 (5 bases). Germline lookup yields CDR1 DFQATT and CDR2 SNEGSKA (reference sequence). This CDR3 spans 13 amino acids. Trimming removed 1 base from V and 3 bases from J, with 9 bases in between. CDR3 residues: CSARGTGDYGYTF. CDR3 DNA sequence: TGCAGTGCTAGAGGAACGGGGGACTATGGCTACACCTTC.

This chain connects TRBV5-1 to TRBJ1-4; 8 bases match TRBD1. Germline V gene sequence: CDR1 SGHRS, CDR2 YFSETQ. The V segment lost 0 bases and the J segment 6 bases; nucleotides outside the gene matches: 4. The CDR3 totals 15 residues. CDR3 loop: CASSLAGGADEKLFF. The CDR3 DNA is TGCGCCAGCAGCTTGGCAGGGGGCGCCGATGAAAAACTGTTTTTT.

Relative to its sample, this clonotype is medium-sized. The chain couples TRBV10-3 to TRBJ2-7; tentatively, D is TRBD2 (6 bases). The CDR3 consists of 15 residues. CDR1 and CDR2 from the germline V gene are ENHRY and SYGVKD. V was shortened by 3 bases and J by 3 bases, with 15 bases between the two germline ends. The CDR3 sequence: CAISDPGLPNYEQYF. The CDR3 nucleotides read TGTGCCATCAGTGACCCGGGACTTCCTAACTACGAGCAGTACTTC.

The chain's CDR3 is CASSFGAEVTQYF. Here the CDR3 DNA reads TGTGCCAGCAGCTTTGGGGCGGAGGTTACGCAGTATTTT. V gene TRBV7-2 combines with J gene TRBJ2-3, with D perhaps matching TRBD1 or TRBD2 (5 bases each). V lost 3 bases to trimming and J lost 8 bases, with 12 bases between them. This CDR3 is built from 13 residues. Germline V gene sequence: CDR1 SGHTA, CDR2 FQGNSA.

The chain has TRBV7-7 and TRBJ2-3, with TRBD2 matching over 10 bases. J was trimmed by 6 bases and V by 5 bases; bases with no gene match: 11. This CDR3 spans 16 amino acids. Germline V CDR1 and CDR2: SSHAT, FNYEAQ (reference sequence). The CDR3 sequence: CASSPRAGGPGDTQYF. As DNA, the CDR3 is TGTGCCAGCAGCCCTCGAGCGGGGGGGCCGGGCGATACGCAGTATTTT.

The chain employs TRBV7-6 and TRBJ2-5, with D unresolved. Germline CDR1 reads SGHVS; CDR2 reads FNYEAQ. The length of the CDR3 is 14 residues. V gave up 1 base and J gave up 2 bases, with 8 bases separating them. The CDR3: CASSLGAIQETQYF. Written as DNA, the CDR3 is TGTGCCAGCAGCTTAGGGGCAATACAAGAGACCCAGTACTTC.

The chain recombines TRBV7-2 with TRBJ1-1; the match to TRBD1 covers 8 bases. V shed 1 base, J shed 4 bases, and the junction held 5 bases outside the gene matches. CDR1 and CDR2 from the germline V gene are SGHTA and FQGNSA. The CDR3 has 15 amino acids. The CDR3 reads CASSLDTGGVTEAFF. The CDR3 DNA reads TGTGCCAGCAGCTTAGACACAGGGGGGGTCACTGAAGCTTTCTTT.